Here is one T cell receptor (beta chain) with its context. Looked up from germline, CDR1 is LNHDA and CDR2 is SQIVND (reference sequence). Trimming pared 3 bases from V and 10 bases from J, leaving 13 bases between. The CDR3 is made up of 14 amino acids. This sample stems from a study of blood T cell repertoires in COVID-19. Across the study: From the United States, Italy and Spain came samples of acute and convalescent COVID-19.

In the source study's methods: Nucleated cell counts were estimated from reference gene primer amplification. Using immunoSEQ multiplex PCR, the repertoire was profiled, and TCRdb retains in-frame clones only, with some absent. The V and J calls and the clone size are those of that table, but D and trimming were determined from the DNA. The table shows 40,000 to 55,000 clones, with nearly 85% occurring only once. The source is a man aged 35 to 55 with acute or convalescent COVID-19. The sequenced sample was peripheral blood. The J gene is TRBJ1-6, the V gene TRBV19; D is uncertain. CDR3 DNA: TGTGCCAGTAGTATTCTCTCAGGAACGTCACCCCTCCACTTT. Its protein product is CASSILSGTSPLHF.